The rows below give T cell receptor beta chains drawn from one sample of a study of cytomegalovirus exposure and HLA in healthy donors. Libraries were prepared by immunoSEQ multiplex PCR; TCRdb keeps only in-frame clonotypes and omits some of them. The sample yields 100,000 or so clones, about 70% seen once. The specimen was PBMCs. Receptor source: a man aged 25 to 45 in good health and CMV-seronegative. Each CDR3 is given with its conserved first and last residue. D genes are given only for firm matches. Clone size is not always given. Where it is, it says once, few, many or a class for expanded clones.

CDR3 length,clone size,D gene,J gene,V gene,CDR3 protein,CDR3 DNA
11,NA,TRBD1,TRBJ1-4,TRBV6-1,CASSTGAPLFF,TGTGCCAGCAGTACAGGGGCCCCACTGTTTTTT
13,NA,NA,TRBJ2-3,TRBV29-1,CSVLRDFTDTQYF,TGCAGCGTCCTCAGGGATTTCACAGATACGCAGTATTTT
12,NA,TRBD1,TRBJ1-3,TRBV19,CASGTVGNTIYF,TGTGCCAGTGGGACAGTCGGAAACACCATATATTTT
16,few,NA,TRBJ1-3,TRBV19,CASSALILTSGNTIYF,TGTGCCAGTAGTGCGCTTATTTTAACCTCTGGAAACACCATATATTTT
15,once,NA,TRBJ2-5,TRBV5-1,CASSSVGVAQETQYF,TGCGCCAGCAGCTCCGTCGGTGTCGCTCAAGAGACCCAGTACTTC
14,NA,TRBD1,TRBJ2-7,TRBV5-6,CASSFGQGYAEQYF,TGTGCCAGCAGCTTTGGACAGGGGTATGCCGAGCAGTACTTC
15,NA,NA,TRBJ2-5,TRBV4-1,CASSQGLGGLETQYF,TGCGCCAGCAGCCAAGGGTTAGGCGGTTTGGAGACCCAGTACTTC
16,few,TRBD1,TRBJ1-5,TRBV2,CASSEFGAGGGQPQHF,TGTGCCAGCAGTGAATTCGGTGCAGGGGGCGGACAGCCCCAGCATTTT
13,NA,NA,TRBJ1-1,TRBV18,CASSRDMNTEAFF,TGTGCCAGCTCTCGGGACATGAACACTGAAGCTTTCTTT
17,NA,TRBD2,TRBJ2-1,TRBV7-9,CASSGLAGVNSYNEQFF,TGTGCCAGCAGCGGACTAGCGGGAGTTAACTCCTACAATGAGCAGTTCTTC
13,few,TRBD2,TRBJ2-7,TRBV10-3,CAISDREGYEQYF,TGTGCCATCAGTGATCGGGAGGGTTACGAGCAGTACTTC
15,NA,TRBD1,TRBJ1-6,TRBV6-1,CAGRGGDRGPSPLHF,TGTGCCGGCCGGGGGGGCGACAGGGGGCCTTCACCCCTCCACTTT
14,few,NA,TRBJ1-2,TRBV6-5,CASRTLARNYGYTF,TGTGCCAGCCGTACGCTCGCGAGAAACTATGGCTACACCTTC
12,NA,NA,TRBJ1-1,TRBV9,CASSVVSTEAFF,TGTGCCAGCAGCGTAGTTAGCACTGAAGCTTTCTTT
16,NA,TRBD1,TRBJ1-5,TRBV28,CASIPGQGLGNQPQHF,TGTGCCAGCATCCCGGGACAGGGTCTAGGTAATCAGCCCCAGCATTTT
13,NA,TRBD1,TRBJ1-1,TRBV29-1,CSAKQGASTEAFF,TGCAGCGCCAAACAGGGGGCGAGCACTGAAGCTTTCTTT
15,NA,NA,TRBJ2-1,TRBV6-5,CASSYSRGSYNEQFF,TGTGCCAGCAGTTATAGCAGGGGCAGCTACAATGAGCAGTTCTTC
16,NA,NA,TRBJ2-7,TRBV10-1,CASYDSRRIKSYEQYF,TGCGCCAGCTATGACTCCCGACGGATCAAGTCCTACGAGCAGTACTTC
16,few,TRBD1,TRBJ2-7,TRBV29-1,CSVEDGRTGASYEQYF,TGCAGCGTTGAAGATGGAAGGACAGGGGCCTCCTACGAGCAGTACTTC
11,NA,TRBD2,TRBJ2-1,TRBV27,CASSLADEQFF,TGTGCCAGCAGTCTAGCGGATGAGCAGTTCTTC
14,NA,TRBD1,TRBJ1-2,TRBV28,CASSLSQGAGGYTF,TGTGCCAGCAGTTTAAGCCAGGGGGCTGGGGGCTACACCTTC
14,NA,TRBD2,TRBJ2-7,TRBV11-3,CASSERRGDHEQYF,TGTGCCAGCAGCGAACGTCGGGGGGACCACGAGCAGTACTTC
13,NA,NA,TRBJ2-7,TRBV23-1,CARNPRGPYEQYF,TGCGCCAGGAATCCGCGGGGTCCCTACGAGCAGTACTTC
13,few,TRBD2,TRBJ2-3,TRBV29-1,CSVNLAGYGTQYF,TGCAGCGTTAATCTAGCGGGATACGGTACGCAGTATTTT
17,NA,NA,TRBJ2-2,TRBV14,CASSRGLSGRGIGELFF,TGTGCCAGCAGCCGGGGCCTTAGCGGAAGAGGGATCGGGGAGCTGTTTTTT
16,NA,TRBD1,TRBJ2-7,TRBV9,CASSVGFRGPPYEQYF,TGTGCCAGCAGCGTAGGTTTTAGGGGGCCCCCCTACGAGCAGTACTTC
16,NA,TRBD1,TRBJ1-1,TRBV5-4,CASSLGIQQGGTEAFF,TGTGCCAGCAGCTTGGGAATTCAACAGGGGGGCACTGAAGCTTTCTTT
13,NA,TRBD1,TRBJ2-3,TRBV30,CAWSSNTDRVKYF,TGTGCCTGGAGTTCAAATACGGACAGGGTGAAGTATTTT
16,NA,TRBD1,TRBJ2-2,TRBV7-2,CASSPRTGGATGELFF,TGTGCCAGCAGCCCTCGGACAGGGGGCGCGACCGGGGAGCTGTTTTTT
15,NA,NA,TRBJ2-1,TRBV4-1,CASSPTNGDYNEQFF,TGCGCCAGCAGCCCAACAAACGGGGATTACAATGAGCAGTTCTTC
17,NA,TRBD2,TRBJ2-1,TRBV9,CASTPGLAVSSYNEQFF,TGTGCCAGCACCCCGGGACTAGCGGTAAGCTCCTACAATGAGCAGTTCTTC
15,NA,TRBD2,TRBJ2-1,TRBV19,CASSIGGGYYNEQFF,TGTGCCAGTAGTATAGGGGGGGGGTACTACAATGAGCAGTTCTTC
13,NA,NA,TRBJ2-7,TRBV29-1,CSVGLSRGYEQYF,TGCAGCGTTGGCCTGTCGAGGGGGTACGAGCAGTACTTC
16,NA,NA,TRBJ1-4,TRBV7-2,CASSLGRGSANEKLFF,TGTGCCAGCAGCCTGGGAAGGGGTTCAGCTAATGAAAAACTGTTTTTT
16,NA,TRBD2,TRBJ2-3,TRBV4-1,CASSQAPTSSTNTQYF,TGCGCCAGCAGCCAAGCTCCGACTAGCAGCACCAATACGCAGTATTTT
14,NA,TRBD1,TRBJ2-7,TRBV10-3,CASKTGGSSYEQYF,TGTGCCTCAAAGACAGGGGGGAGCTCCTACGAGCAGTACTTC
14,NA,TRBD2,TRBJ2-1,TRBV27,CASRIAGLVNEQFF,TGTGCCAGTCGAATAGCGGGACTGGTTAATGAGCAGTTCTTC
16,NA,NA,TRBJ2-2,TRBV7-3,CASSQRGTQNTGELFF,TGTGCCAGCAGCCAGAGAGGGACACAGAACACCGGGGAGCTGTTTTTT